This T cell receptor beta chain was captured by sequencing in a study of identifying expanded T cells in peripheral blood. General study findings and limits: Variance in clone template counts between approximately 2-week samples significantly increased with total template count across all healthy donors. Technical replicates showed around 1.2 changed clones; two weeks about 16; four weeks 19.

In germline, CDR1 is MNHEY, CDR2 SVGAGI. This CDR3 region has 12 residues. Trimming pared 5 bases from V and 3 bases from J, leaving 8 bases between. Collection occurred without any documented infections or immune events in donors. Notes on this clone: The antigen is not known.

Only in-frame clones appear in the TCRdb table, and some are missing; sequencing was by immunoSEQ multiplex PCR. The sample lists approximately 94,000 clones; over 70% were seen once. The chain recombines TRBV6-5 with TRBJ2-7; D not resolved. Sequencing was performed on blood. The TCR originated in a person aged 18-70 years in good health. In DNA form, the CDR3 reads TGTGCCAGCAGTAACACCTTCTACGAGCAGTACTTC. Its protein is CASSNTFYEQYF.